This entry lists 28 T cell receptor beta chains sequenced from one sample in a study of blood T cell repertoires in COVID-19 (dated by TCRdb to about 2020). The library was obtained by the immunoSEQ multiplex PCR assay. In TCRdb, the immuneACCESS table is reduced to in-frame sequences with V and J assigned. These tables do not hold every clone; where another copy was compared, an unresolved V gene accounts for under half, and the others remain unexplained. The sample contains about 180,000 clones, about 84% of them found a single time. Roughly 7.1% of the sample belongs to the ten largest clones. Material for sequencing was peripheral blood. The origin of the receptors is a human donor in a cohort sampled during active COVID-19.

Turning to this clone: This CDR3 is also generated by other DNA sequences in the sample. The chain is built from TRBV5-4 and TRBJ1-3; D is possibly TRBD1 (5 bases). The CDR3 is 14 residues long. CDR1 and CDR2 from the germline V gene are SGHNT and YYREEE (reference sequence). V lost 2 bases and J 0 bases, leaving 6 bases between the germline ends. For the CDR3, the DNA is TGTGCCAGCAGCTTAGACAGCTCTGGAAACACCATATATTTT. Residues: CASSLDSSGNTIYF.

V and J are TRBV20-1 and TRBJ2-2; D gene uncertain. Germline values: CDR1 DFQATT, CDR2 SNEGSKA (reference sequence). The CDR3 length is 11 residues. The CDR3 loop reads CSERLAGELFF. The CDR3 coding sequence is TGCAGCGAACGGTTGGCCGGGGAGCTGTTTTTT.

The CDR3 loop is CASRQTGSNTEAFF. CDR3 DNA sequence: TGCGCCAGCAGACAGACAGGGTCGAACACTGAAGCTTTCTTT. This rearrangement joins TRBV10-1 to TRBJ1-1, with TRBD1 matching 7 bases. The V segment lost 6 bases and the J segment 1 base; nucleotides outside the gene matches: 5. The CDR3 is made up of 14 amino acids. CDR1 is WNHNN, CDR2 SYGVQD, per germline (reference sequence).

This sequence joins TRBV5-1 and TRBJ2-1, with 7 bases aligning to TRBD1. The CDR3 runs 15 residues. V shed 4 bases, J shed 3 bases, and the junction held 7 bases outside the gene matches. CDR1 SGHRS and CDR2 YFSETQ come from the germline V gene. As DNA, the CDR3 is TGCGCCAGCAGCCCGTTTCGGGACAGCTACAATGAGCAGTTCTTC. It yields the protein CASSPFRDSYNEQFF.

As DNA, the CDR3 is TGTGCCAGCAGTTCCCCCCGGGGCAGCGGGGTCTCCTACGAGCAGTACTTC. Translating it yields CASSSPRGSGVSYEQYF. The V and J genes are TRBV28 and TRBJ2-7, with 7 nucleotides matching TRBD2. J lost 0 bases, V lost 4 bases, and 12 bases had no gene match. Germline-derived CDR1 and CDR2 are MDHEN and SYDVKM. The CDR3 totals 17 residues.

The V call is TRBV5-1, the J call TRBJ2-2; TRBD1 matches 8 bases. This CDR3 is built from 17 residues. The V and J ends lost 3 bases and 7 bases, in that order; junction bases with no gene match: 14. Looked up from germline, CDR1 is SGHRS and CDR2 is YFSETQ. The CDR3: CASSSNSGPGGIGELFF. The DNA for the CDR3 is TGCGCCAGCAGCTCTAACTCAGGACCAGGGGGCATCGGGGAGCTGTTTTTT.

V usage is TRBV3-1 (or the pseudogene TRBV3-2) and J usage is TRBJ1-2; 9 nucleotides line up with TRBD1. Germline CDR1 reads LGHDT; CDR2 reads YNNKEL (reference sequence). V was pared by 1 base and J by 6 bases, with 6 bases of the junction left unmatched. This CDR3 contains 15 residues. DNA for the CDR3: TGTGCCAGCAGCCAAGGGGGCGGGACAGGGCATGGCTACACCTTC. Protein product: CASSQGGGTGHGYTF.

This chain uses TRBV7-6 with TRBJ2-3; TRBD2 agrees at 9 bases. V was pared by 5 bases and J by 5 bases, with 8 bases of the junction left unmatched. Germline CDR1 reads SGHVS; CDR2 reads FNYEAQ. The CDR3 has 15 residues. CDR3: CASSVRGGDVDTQYF. The CDR3 bases are TGTGCCAGCAGCGTGCGGGGGGGGGACGTAGATACGCAGTATTTT.

This chain links TRBV19 with TRBJ1-4; D unresolved. With 4 bases removed from V and 1 base from J, the gap between germline ends came to 7 bases. The CDR3 contains 14 residues. The V gene's germline CDR1 is LNHDA and CDR2 SQIVND (reference sequence). CDR3 sequence reads: CASSTQLTNEKLFF. CDR3 DNA: TGTGCCAGTAGTACCCAATTAACTAATGAAAAACTGTTTTTT.

This clone was seen once. CDR3 region: CAWSGQGGGYTF. In nucleotides, the CDR3 is TGTGCCTGGAGTGGACAGGGTGGTGGCTACACCTTC. The V and J genes are TRBV30 and TRBJ1-2, with TRBD1 matching over 7 bases. V dropped 1 base and J dropped 7; count of bases not matched to a gene: 3. The CDR3 consists of 12 residues. The germline V gene has CDR1 GTSNPN and CDR2 SVGIG (reference sequence).

The chain couples TRBV19 to TRBJ2-3, with D perhaps matching TRBD2 (6 bases). Trimming cost V 7 bases and J 1 base, with 9 bases left between them. The CDR3 loop spans 13 amino acids. CDR1 and CDR2 from the germline V gene are LNHDA and SQIVND (reference sequence). The CDR3 sequence is CASKKRGTDTQYF. CDR3 in DNA: TGTGCCAGTAAGAAGCGGGGCACAGATACGCAGTATTTT.

The chain is built from TRBV19 and TRBJ1-1, with D possibly matching TRBD1 (5 bases). V was cut by 2 bases and J by 6 bases, with 13 bases left in between. Germline assignment: CDR1 LNHDA and CDR2 SQIVND (reference sequence). The length of the CDR3 is 14 residues. In nucleotides, the CDR3 is TGTGCCAGTAGTATAAAGCTAGGGGCGGCTGAAGCTTTCTTT. Translated: CASSIKLGAAEAFF.

This chain joins TRBV5-8 and TRBJ2-3; 10 bases map to TRBD2. Losses at the gene ends were 1 base for V and 4 bases for J; bases not matched to a gene: 6. Germline values: CDR1 SGHTS, CDR2 YDEGEE. CDR3 length: 16 amino acids. The CDR3 DNA reads as TGTGCCAGCAGCTTGAGCCTAGCGGGGGAATCAGATACGCAGTATTTT. It codes for CASSLSLAGESDTQYF.

V usage is TRBV5-8 and J usage is TRBJ1-4, with 7 bases fitting TRBD1. The V gene end was trimmed by 3 bases and the J gene end by 4 bases; junction bases not matched to a gene: 3. The CDR3 has 14 residues. Germline CDR1 reads SGHTS; CDR2 reads YDEGEE. CDR3 DNA sequence: TGTGCCAGCAGCTCAGGGGGTCTTAATGAAAAACTGTTTTTT. Translated: CASSSGGLNEKLFF.

The chain's CDR3 is CASSIDRSSGNTIYF. In nucleotides, the CDR3 is TGCGCCAGCTCTATCGACAGGAGCTCTGGAAACACCATATATTTT. The chain employs TRBV5-1 and TRBJ1-3; TRBD1 might be the D (6 bases). Germline V lookup: CDR1 SGHRS, CDR2 YFSETQ. V was trimmed by 7 bases and J by 0 bases, leaving 14 bases between them. The CDR3 has 15 amino acids.

V and J are TRBV6-1 and TRBJ1-1; possibly TRBD1 for D (5 bases). The CDR3 sequence is 15 residues long. Deletions cut 3 bases from V and 4 bases from J, with 15 bases between. The germline V gene encodes CDR1 MNHNS and CDR2 SASEGT. CDR3 amino acids: CASSDLPVGGTEAFF. CDR3 sequence (DNA): TGTGCCAGCAGTGATTTACCGGTCGGGGGCACTGAAGCTTTCTTT.

V is TRBV13 and J is TRBJ2-1; 8 bases are shared with TRBD2. CDR1 and CDR2 from the germline V gene are PRHDT and FYEKMQ (reference sequence). J gave up 0 bases and V 10 bases, and 5 bases lay outside the gene matches. CDR3 length equals 14 residues. In DNA form, the CDR3 reads TGTGCCACCCGGGGGGGGAGCTCCTACAATGAGCAGTTCTTC. This sequence encodes CATRGGSSYNEQFF.

The chain carries TRBV5-1 and TRBJ2-3; possible D gene TRBD2, 5 bases. The V end was cut by 2 bases, the J end by 6 bases, with 7 bases between. This CDR3 has 12 amino acids. Germline V CDR1 and CDR2: SGHRS, YFSETQ. Written as DNA, the CDR3 is TGCGCCAGCAGCTTTACGGGGGATACGCAGTATTTT. Its protein product is CASSFTGDTQYF.

The sample holds a few counts of this clone. The chain combines TRBV2 with TRBJ2-5; D is undetermined. Trimming removed 8 bases at V and 5 bases at J, with 9 bases between. The CDR3 length is 11 residues. CDR1 and CDR2 (germline): SNHLY, FYNNEI. CDR3 in amino acids: CASGPRETQYF. The CDR3 bases are TGTGCCAGCGGGCCCAGGGAGACCCAGTACTTC.

CDR3 loop: CASSPGQFRAAGNTIYF. CDR3 sequence (DNA): TGTGCCAGCTCACCGGGACAGTTTAGGGCAGCTGGAAACACCATATATTTT. The chain couples TRBV18 to TRBJ1-3, with TRBD1 matching over 7 bases. The CDR3 length is 17 residues. V shed 3 bases and J 2 bases; nucleotides not matched to a gene: 10. Per germline, CDR1 KGHSH and CDR2 LQKENI.

The V and J genes are TRBV28 and TRBJ1-2; 7 positions match TRBD1. Germline assignment: CDR1 MDHEN and CDR2 SYDVKM. Trimming took 6 bases from V and 6 from J; bases not matched to a gene: 7. This CDR3 region has 13 residues. This chain's CDR3 is CASSSGTVHGYTF. CDR3 DNA sequence: TGTGCCAGCAGCTCTGGGACAGTTCATGGCTACACCTTC.

As for this clone: The same CDR3 arises from other DNA sequences in this sample as well. The rearrangement uses TRBV2 and TRBJ2-7; possibly TRBD1 for D (5 bases). The germline V gene encodes CDR1 SNHLY and CDR2 FYNNEI. The ends were cut back, 6 bases at V and 2 bases at J, with 8 bases in the middle. The CDR3 is made up of 12 amino acids. The CDR3 coding sequence is TGTGCCAGCAGGCAGGGAACCTACGAGCAGTACTTC. Residues: CASRQGTYEQYF.

This clone was counted a few times. The chain uses TRBV19 and TRBJ2-1; 8 positions agree with TRBD2. Looked up from germline, CDR1 is LNHDA and CDR2 is SQIVND (reference sequence). The V gene end was trimmed by 6 bases and the J gene end by 0 bases; junction bases not matched to a gene: 7. There are 16 residues in the CDR3. CDR3 residues: CASSTSSGGSYNEQFF. CDR3 coding DNA: TGTGCCAGTAGCACCTCCAGCGGGGGCTCCTACAATGAGCAGTTCTTC.

J is TRBJ2-2 and V is TRBV7-9, with D perhaps TRBD1 (5 bases). Germline V gene lookup returns CDR1 SEHNR and CDR2 FQNEAQ (reference sequence). The ends were cut back, 1 base at V and 7 bases at J, with 10 bases in the middle. The CDR3 runs 14 residues. The CDR3 DNA is TGTGCCAGCAGCTTAGAAGGGGATCACGGGGAGCTGTTTTTT. Protein sequence: CASSLEGDHGELFF.

V is TRBV27 and J is TRBJ1-1, with D possibly TRBD1 on 6 matching bases. The ends were cut back, 3 bases at V and 3 bases at J, with 8 bases in the middle. In germline, CDR1 is MNHEY, CDR2 SMNVEV (reference sequence). The CDR3 spans 13 residues. The CDR3 loop reads CASSFGQYTEAFF. The CDR3 DNA reads as TGTGCCAGCAGTTTTGGACAGTACACTGAAGCTTTCTTT.

This clone was observed a few times. The J gene is TRBJ1-6, the V gene TRBV3-1 (or the pseudogene TRBV3-2); tentatively, D is TRBD1 (5 bases). V shed 3 bases and J shed 2 bases, with 8 bases lying between them. The CDR3 has 15 amino acids. Germline assignment: CDR1 LGHDT and CDR2 YNNKEL (reference sequence). In DNA, the CDR3 is TGTGCCAGCAGCCACGCCAGGGCCTATAATTCACCCCTCCACTTT. This sequence encodes CASSHARAYNSPLHF.

CDR3 amino acids: CASSLDSSLAGGSNEQFF. The CDR3 region has the DNA TGTGCCAGCAGCTTAGATTCCTCTCTAGCGGGGGGTTCCAATGAGCAGTTCTTC. The chain carries TRBV11-3 and TRBJ2-1; 11 bases are a match to TRBD2. The CDR3 is made up of 18 amino acids. Trimming removed 0 bases from V and 6 bases from J; junction bases left unmatched: 10. Per germline, CDR1 SGHNT and CDR2 YENEEA.

CDR3 nucleotides: TGTGCCAGCAGCGTAGGGGACAGGTCCACAGATACGCAGTATTTT. It codes for CASSVGDRSTDTQYF. This chain joins TRBV9 and TRBJ2-3; TRBD1 matches at 8 bases. Germline lookup yields CDR1 SGDLS and CDR2 YYNGEE. The CDR3 is made up of 15 amino acids. The V and J ends lost 0 bases and 2 bases, in that order; junction bases with no gene match: 2.